This TCR beta chain was identified during a study of blood T cells in healthy people across ages. CDR3 size: 14 residues. From germline, CDR1 is DFQATT and CDR2 SNEGSKA (reference sequence). J was trimmed by 4 bases and V by 3 bases; bases with no gene match: 6. A second PCR, run for roughly 7 to 12 cycles, used a sample-barcoded 5' primer plus a J-beta primer mix. MiXCR, applied by TCRdb to the 5' RACE reads, yields one record per CDR3 protein. The sample lists over a million distinct CDR3 sequences; roughly 45% were seen once. The specimen sequenced was blood. This sequence joins TRBV20-1 and TRBJ1-2; TRBD1 matches 9 bases. This receptor was obtained from a woman between 55 and 75 years old in good health. The CDR3 loop is CSARDDRGTYGYTF. The CDR3 DNA follows: TGCAGTGCTAGGGACGACAGGGGGACCTATGGCTACACCTTC.